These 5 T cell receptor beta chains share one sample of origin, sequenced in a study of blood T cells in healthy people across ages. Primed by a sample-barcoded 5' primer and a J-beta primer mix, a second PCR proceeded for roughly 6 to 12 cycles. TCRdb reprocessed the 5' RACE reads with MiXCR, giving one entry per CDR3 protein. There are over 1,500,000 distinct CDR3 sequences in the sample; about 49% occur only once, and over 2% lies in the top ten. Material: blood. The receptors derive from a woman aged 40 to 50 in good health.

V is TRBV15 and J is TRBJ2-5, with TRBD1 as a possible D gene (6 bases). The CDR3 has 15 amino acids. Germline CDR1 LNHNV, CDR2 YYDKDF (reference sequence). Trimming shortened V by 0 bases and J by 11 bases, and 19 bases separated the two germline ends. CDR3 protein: CATSRDQGGLRIQYF. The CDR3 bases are TGTGCCACCAGCAGAGATCAAGGGGGTCTGCGGATTCAGTACTTC.

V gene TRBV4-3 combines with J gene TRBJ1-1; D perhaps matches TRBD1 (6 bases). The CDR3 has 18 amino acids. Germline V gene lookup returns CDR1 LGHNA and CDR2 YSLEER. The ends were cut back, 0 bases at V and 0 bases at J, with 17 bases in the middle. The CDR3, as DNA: TGCGCCAGCAGCCAAGACTCCCAGCCGGGACATCTGAACACTGAAGCTTTCTTT. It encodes CASSQDSQPGHLNTEAFF.

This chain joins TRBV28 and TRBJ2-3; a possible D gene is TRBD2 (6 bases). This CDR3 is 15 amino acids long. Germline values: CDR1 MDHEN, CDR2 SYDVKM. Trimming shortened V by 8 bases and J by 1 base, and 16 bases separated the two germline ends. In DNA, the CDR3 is TGTGCCAGCTTGTGGCGGGGAGGTGGCACAGATACGCAGTATTTT. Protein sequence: CASLWRGGGTDTQYF.

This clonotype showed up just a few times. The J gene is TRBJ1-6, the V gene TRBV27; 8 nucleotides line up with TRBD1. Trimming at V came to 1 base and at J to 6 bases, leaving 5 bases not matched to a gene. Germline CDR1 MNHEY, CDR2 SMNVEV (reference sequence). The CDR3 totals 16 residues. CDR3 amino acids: CASSLYQGAGNSPLHF. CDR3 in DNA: TGTGCCAGCAGTTTATACCAGGGGGCAGGTAATTCACCCCTCCACTTT.

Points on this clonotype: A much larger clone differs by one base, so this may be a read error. The CDR3 nucleotides read TGTGCCAGCAGCCAAGACCCAGCCGACTCCTACAATGAGCGGTTCTTC. Protein sequence: CASSQDPADSYNERFF. The chain combines TRBV3-1 with TRBJ2-1; D is unresolved. Germline assignment: CDR1 LGHDT and CDR2 YNNKEL (reference sequence). CDR3 length: 16 residues.